This T cell receptor beta chain was captured by sequencing in a study of cytomegalovirus exposure and HLA in healthy donors. The V end lost 0 bases, the J end lost 3 bases, and 9 bases lay between the germline ends. The germline gives CDR1 SGHRS, CDR2 YFSETQ. The CDR3 has 15 residues. The PCR ran on 60 Vbeta and 13 Jbeta primers. The protocol was immunoSEQ multiplex PCR, while the TCRdb copy is restricted to in-frame clones and leaves out a portion. This sample's table has 90,000 to 130,000 clones. The TCR originated in a man younger than 40 in good health and CMV-seronegative. The rearrangement links TRBV5-1 to TRBJ2-2; a weak D match, TRBD2 (5 bases). The sequenced material came from PBMCs. CDR3 region: CASSLDSGYTGELFF. The CDR3 coding sequence is TGCGCCAGCAGCTTGGATTCGGGGTACACCGGGGAGCTGTTTTTT.